This T cell receptor beta chain was found in a study of blood T cells in healthy people across ages. General observations from the study: Changes seen in expanded clonotypes were possibly confounded by donor CMV status left unknown. Roughly linear age-related decline in beta diversity appeared, significant by age 40.

About this clonotype: The antigen is not known.

Germline V gene lookup returns CDR1 MGHRA and CDR2 YSYEKL. The CDR3 length is 17 residues. The authors ran a second PCR of about 6 to 12 cycles using a sample-barcoded 5' primer and a J-beta primer mix. TCRdb reanalysed the 5' RACE reads using MiXCR and keeps one entry per CDR3 protein. This repertoire shows some 1 million distinct CDR3 sequences, over 35% found once; its top ten account for about 20%. V gene TRBV4-1 combines with J gene TRBJ2-4, with TRBD1 matching 11 bases. Matching the DNA end better, TRBJ2-7 makes the J call doubtful. Material for sequencing was blood. The sequence was collected from a woman aged 60-75 years in good health. CDR3 DNA: TGCGCCAGCAGCCAACATCTGGGACAGGGGGGGGACTACGAGCAGTACTTC. The encoded protein is CASSQHLGQGGDYEQYF.